This TCR beta chain was sequenced for a study of identical twins. Study-wide results and caveats: With abundant cord blood beta clonotypes, insertions were fewer; memory repertoires showed no such pattern.

V shed 4 bases and J shed 7 bases, with 24 bases lying between them. Per germline, CDR1 ENHRY and CDR2 SYGVKD. CDR3 length equals 17 residues. MiXCR was run by TCRdb on the 5' RACE reads, yielding one entry per CDR3 protein. The table includes 300,000 to 350,000 distinct CDR3 sequences, 9% to 15% detected once. In regard to this clonotype: The target antigen is unknown.

In addition, the sample was reused for a study of yellow fever vaccine responses in identical twins.

This clonotype was sampled from a woman aged 18 to 35 in good health. Sequencing input: CD8+ T cells sorted from blood. The V call is TRBV10-3, the J call TRBJ2-3, with D tentatively TRBD2 (6 bases). The CDR3 DNA is TGTGCCATCAGTGTTGCTGGAGTGGACTTGGGACTTAATACGCAGTATTTT. Residues: CAISVAGVDLGLNTQYF.